The present T cell receptor (beta chain) was sequenced within a study of blood T cell repertoires in COVID-19. Study background: T cells, B-cell-depleted T cells, or PBMCs supplied cDNA or gDNA.

Enrollment of patients from Seattle took place during active infection, with longitudinal follow-up. CDR3 length equals 11 residues. Trimming at V came to 6 bases and at J to 3 bases, leaving 1 base not matched to a gene. Looked up from germline, CDR1 is GTSNPN and CDR2 is SVGIG (reference sequence). Under the authors' procedure: Estimation of nucleated cell counts relied on the amplification of reference gene primers. Repertoires were generated with immunoSEQ multiplex PCR, while TCRdb's copy carries only in-frame clones and drops some. V and J calls and clone size are given by that table; D and trimming were obtained from the DNA. The table shows about 200,000 clones, with approximately 78% occurring only once.

The sequence came from a woman aged 70-85 years with COVID-19, enrolled during active disease. Sequenced sample: peripheral blood. The chain uses TRBV30 and TRBJ2-7; the match to TRBD2 covers 8 bases. CDR3 sequence (DNA): TGTGCCTGCAGCGGGAGCTACGAGCAGTACTTC. It encodes CACSGSYEQYF.